The 9 T cell receptor beta chains below come from one sample, sequenced in a study of cytomegalovirus exposure and HLA in healthy donors. Amplification used 60 Vbeta primers and 13 Jbeta primers. The assay was immunoSEQ multiplex PCR, and TCRdb's table has in-frame clones only and misses some. The sample gives about 160,000 clones, 77% of which show up once; 3.7% is in the top ten. Sequenced sample: PBMCs. The receptors derive from a young man in good health and CMV-seropositive.

This clone was counted a single time. CDR3 sequence: CASSPEGDRDQPQHF. The CDR3 nucleotides read TGCGCCAGCAGCCCCGAAGGGGACAGGGATCAGCCCCAGCATTTT. This chain uses TRBV5-1 with TRBJ1-5; 9 positions match TRBD1. V lost 4 bases, J lost 5 bases, and 7 bases stayed unmatched. The CDR3 totals 15 residues. Germline V gives CDR1 SGHRS, CDR2 YFSETQ.

The J gene is TRBJ2-1, the V gene TRBV11-3, with TRBD2 matching 7 bases. The length of the CDR3 is 12 residues. Germline-derived CDR1 and CDR2 are SGHNT and YENEEA. V shed 6 bases and J 5 bases; nucleotides not matched to a gene: 1. CDR3 sequence reads: CASSREDNEQFF. For the CDR3, the DNA is TGTGCCAGCAGTCGGGAGGACAATGAGCAGTTCTTC.

The chain has TRBV5-1 and TRBJ1-1, with a weak D call TRBD1 (5 bases). Trimming pared 0 bases from V and 0 bases from J, leaving 9 bases between. Germline CDR1 SGHRS, CDR2 YFSETQ. The CDR3 has 15 amino acids. Written as DNA, the CDR3 is TGCGCCAGCAGCTTGGATCCAGGGATGAACACTGAAGCTTTCTTT. Translation gives CASSLDPGMNTEAFF.

V and J are TRBV30 and TRBJ2-5; D might be TRBD1 (5 bases). Trimming shortened V by 0 bases and J by 4 bases, and 12 bases separated the two germline ends. CDR3 length: 14 residues. Germline V CDR1 and CDR2: GTSNPN, SVGIG (reference sequence). CDR3 amino acids: CAWSVYSRGETQYF. The DNA for the CDR3 is TGTGCCTGGAGTGTCTATAGTAGGGGAGAGACCCAGTACTTC.

The V and J genes are TRBV2 and TRBJ2-7; D is possibly TRBD1 (5 bases). The germline CDR1 and CDR2 sequences are SNHLY and FYNNEI. CDR3 size: 12 residues. V lost 5 bases and J 7 bases, leaving 12 bases between the germline ends. The CDR3 region has the DNA TGTGCCAGCAGTAAGACAGCGCGAGAGCAGTACTTC. It codes for CASSKTAREQYF.

This chain uses TRBV4-3 with TRBJ2-7, with a possible D match to TRBD1 (5 bases). V lost 2 bases, J lost 1 base, and 12 bases lay in between. This CDR3 is 15 amino acids long. Germline CDR1 LGHNA, CDR2 YSLEER. Here the CDR3 DNA reads TGCGCCAGCAGCCAATTCCAGGGTGAGTCCTACGAGCAGTACTTC. Its translation: CASSQFQGESYEQYF.

The chain combines TRBV21-1 with TRBJ2-7; the DNA was not used to check the table's D call, TRBD1. TRBV21-1 is assigned pseudogene status. The CDR3 is made up of 15 amino acids. The CDR3 loop reads CASSKSSPGGYEQYF. CDR3 bases: TGTGCCAGCAGCAAGAGCTCCCCAGGTGGCTACGAGCAGTACTTC.

The chain has TRBV27 and TRBJ1-6; 9 bases fit TRBD1. CDR3 length equals 14 residues. The germline V gene has CDR1 MNHEY and CDR2 SMNVEV (reference sequence). The V gene end was trimmed by 5 bases and the J gene end by 11 bases; junction bases not matched to a gene: 7. The CDR3 reads CASSPGQGIPPLHF. Written as DNA, the CDR3 is TGTGCCAGCAGTCCTGGACAGGGGATACCACCCCTCCACTTT.

This clone was observed a handful of times. V usage is TRBV27 and J usage is TRBJ1-1; no firm D call. Germline V gene data show CDR1 as MNHEY and CDR2 as SMNVEV (reference sequence). CDR3 size: 13 residues. V was pared by 4 bases and J by 3 bases, with 9 bases between. In nucleotides, the CDR3 is TGTGCCAGCAGTTATGCGGCCGACACTGAAGCTTTCTTT. It is translated as CASSYAADTEAFF.